Below are 27 T cell receptor beta chains sequenced from a single sample in a study of blood T cell repertoires in COVID-19. Sequencing was performed with immunoSEQ multiplex PCR; in TCRdb, only in-frame clones are kept and a portion is missing. The table lists under 300,000 clones, roughly 80% of them singletons. The sequencing sample was made of peripheral blood. The receptors derive from a woman between 45 and 60 years old who had recovered from COVID-19.

The chain couples TRBV5-1 to TRBJ1-6; 8 bases align to TRBD1. In germline, CDR1 is SGHRS, CDR2 YFSETQ. The junction had 4 bases not matched to a gene; V was cut back by 0 bases and J by 8 bases. CDR3 length equals 15 residues. CDR3 sequence: CASSLAQGAYSPLHF. The CDR3, as DNA: TGCGCCAGCAGCTTGGCGCAGGGGGCGTATTCACCCCTCCACTTT.

This chain connects TRBV28 to TRBJ2-2, with 7 positions matching TRBD1. The V and J ends lost 4 bases and 1 base, in that order; junction bases with no gene match: 3. Germline loops: CDR1 MDHEN, CDR2 SYDVKM. This CDR3 comprises 15 residues. The CDR3 region is CASSWAGGNTGELFF. In DNA form, the CDR3 reads TGTGCCAGCAGTTGGGCAGGGGGGAACACCGGGGAGCTGTTTTTT. The variable domain in full, completed from reference TRBV28 and TRBJ2-2, reads DVKVTQSSRYLVKRTGEKVFLECVQDMDHENMFWYRQDPGLGLRLIYFSYDVKMKEKGDIPEGYSVSREKKERFSLILESASTNQTSMYLCASSWAGGNTGELFFGEGSRLTVL.

This rearrangement joins TRBV3-1 (or the pseudogene TRBV3-2) to TRBJ2-7; 7 bases map to TRBD1. The junction had 1 base not matched to a gene; V was cut back by 0 bases and J by 5 bases. The CDR3 is made up of 13 amino acids. CDR1 is LGHDT, CDR2 YNNKEL, per germline (reference sequence). CDR3 in amino acids: CASSQDRGNEQYF. Here the CDR3 DNA reads TGTGCCAGCAGCCAAGACAGGGGGAACGAGCAGTACTTC.

This clone showed up just a few times. The chain uses TRBV30 and TRBJ1-6; D gene unclear. The CDR3 sequence is 17 residues long. The ends were cut back, 4 bases at V and 0 bases at J, with 16 bases in the middle. Germline V lookup: CDR1 GTSNPN, CDR2 SVGIG (reference sequence). The CDR3 is CAWTGEVGSSYNSPLHF. Here the CDR3 DNA reads TGTGCCTGGACTGGAGAAGTGGGGAGCTCCTATAATTCACCCCTCCACTTT.

V is TRBV6-5 and J is TRBJ1-1, with a weak D call TRBD1 (6 bases). The CDR3 has 14 amino acids. CDR1 and CDR2 (germline): MNHEY, SVGAGI. Trimming cost V 2 bases and J 1 base, with 8 bases left between them. CDR3 bases: TGTGCCAGCAGTTACGGACAGACGAACACTGAAGCTTTCTTT. As protein: CASSYGQTNTEAFF.

This clone was recorded once. This chain uses TRBV5-4 with TRBJ2-1, with TRBD2 identical over 10 bases. V was clipped by 0 bases and J by 7 bases; unmatched bases: 4. CDR1 and CDR2 from the germline V gene are SGHNT and YYREEE (reference sequence). The CDR3 length is 15 residues. CDR3 nucleotides: TGTGCCAGCAGCTTGGATCTAGCGGGAGCGAATGAGCAGTTCTTC. This encodes CASSLDLAGANEQFF.

This clone was detected only once. V usage is TRBV13 and J usage is TRBJ1-1; tentatively, D is TRBD1 (5 bases). V was cut by 5 bases and J by 1 base, with 14 bases left in between. The CDR3 totals 15 residues. Germline V gene data show CDR1 as PRHDT and CDR2 as FYEKMQ (reference sequence). The chain's CDR3 is CASSPSGGRNTEAFF. The CDR3 DNA reads as TGTGCCAGCAGCCCCAGCGGGGGGAGGAACACTGAAGCTTTCTTT.

The chain carries TRBV7-9 and TRBJ2-1, with 11 bases matching TRBD1. Unmatched junction bases numbered 6, after V lost 3 bases and J lost 5 bases. This CDR3 region has 16 residues. Germline loops: CDR1 SEHNR, CDR2 FQNEAQ (reference sequence). The CDR3 is CASSLGQGVNHNEQFF. In DNA form, the CDR3 reads TGTGCCAGCAGCTTGGGACAGGGGGTAAACCACAATGAGCAGTTCTTC.

This clone has only one observation. This chain links TRBV18 with TRBJ1-2; the match to TRBD1 covers 12 bases. Germline values: CDR1 KGHSH, CDR2 LQKENI. This CDR3 has 16 amino acids. The ends lost 2 bases at V and 5 bases at J; junction bases unmatched: 6. As DNA, the CDR3 is TGTGCCAGCTCACCAGTGGGGACAGGGGGCCGGTATGGCTACACCTTC. This codes for CASSPVGTGGRYGYTF.

The genes are TRBV6-2 or TRBV6-3 and TRBJ2-4; D remains unclear. V was pared by 2 bases and J by 0 bases, with 20 bases between. The V gene's germline CDR1 is MNHEY and CDR2 SVGEGT. The CDR3 sequence is 19 residues long. CDR3 sequence: CASSYRLGSMPTAKNIQYF. Here the CDR3 DNA reads TGTGCCAGCAGTTACCGGCTGGGCTCTATGCCTACAGCCAAAAACATTCAGTACTTC.

The chain carries TRBV5-1 and TRBJ2-3; D call uncertain. CDR3 length: 13 amino acids. The germline gives CDR1 SGHRS, CDR2 YFSETQ. The V end was cut by 5 bases, the J end by 2 bases, with 9 bases between. CDR3 in amino acids: CASSPQDTDTQYF. The CDR3, as DNA: TGCGCCAGCAGTCCCCAGGACACAGATACGCAGTATTTT.

This clone was picked up a small number of times. This rearrangement joins TRBV7-2 to TRBJ1-2, with 8 bases fitting TRBD1. The CDR3 is made up of 14 amino acids. Trimming removed 4 bases from V and 8 bases from J; junction bases left unmatched: 9. Germline V gene sequence: CDR1 SGHTA, CDR2 FQGNSA. Here the CDR3 reads CASSSPGRGQGYTF. CDR3 in DNA: TGTGCCAGCAGCTCCCCAGGCAGGGGGCAGGGCTACACCTTC.

The V call is TRBV28, the J call TRBJ2-6; D not resolved. The CDR3 length is 18 residues. In germline, CDR1 is MDHEN, CDR2 SYDVKM. The V end was cut by 6 bases, the J end by 1 base, with 19 bases between. The CDR3 protein is CASRASGYGTSGANVLTF. The CDR3 DNA reads TGTGCCAGCAGGGCTTCCGGGTACGGTACATCTGGGGCCAACGTCCTGACTTTC.

J is TRBJ1-3 and V is TRBV15, with 10 bases fitting TRBD1. The junction had 6 bases not matched to a gene; V was cut back by 1 base and J by 6 bases. This CDR3 comprises 16 residues. Germline V gene data show CDR1 as LNHNV and CDR2 as YYDKDF (reference sequence). CDR3: CATSRGTGTGANTIYF. In nucleotides, the CDR3 is TGTGCCACCAGCAGAGGGACAGGGACAGGGGCAAACACCATATATTTT.

The rearrangement links TRBV24-1 to TRBJ2-1, with TRBD2 matching over 7 bases. V gave up 1 base and J gave up 6 bases; unmatched junction bases: 8. CDR3 length: 16 residues. Per the germline V gene, CDR1 is KGHDR and CDR2 is SFDVKD. The CDR3 reads CATSDLGGRARNEQFF. CDR3 nucleotides: TGTGCCACCAGTGATTTAGGAGGGAGGGCCCGCAATGAGCAGTTCTTC.

The chain couples TRBV5-6 to TRBJ1-1, with 8 bases aligning to TRBD1. CDR3 size: 14 residues. J was trimmed by 3 bases and V by 6 bases; bases with no gene match: 7. The germline CDR1 and CDR2 sequences are SGHDT and YYEEEE. CDR3 protein: CASTADRVDTEAFF. CDR3 coding DNA: TGTGCCAGCACCGCGGACAGGGTGGACACTGAAGCTTTCTTT.

This clone has a handful of counts. The chain has TRBV30 and TRBJ2-5; 7 positions agree with TRBD2. V lost 0 bases to trimming and J lost 5 bases; unmatched junction nucleotides: 6. The germline gives CDR1 GTSNPN, CDR2 SVGIG (reference sequence). The CDR3 length is 14 residues. The CDR3 region has the DNA TGTGCCTGGAGTGTAGGTGCGGGAGTGGAGACCCAGTACTTC. Amino acids: CAWSVGAGVETQYF.

In the case of this clone: Germline and junction disagree at one end, which may indicate a read error. The chain carries TRBV28 and TRBJ2-7; TRBD2 aligns across 10 bases. Germline V CDR1 and CDR2: MDHEN, SYDVKM. There are 23 residues in the CDR3. CDR3 loop: CASSLFFRFSRESGRALSSEQYF. DNA for the CDR3: TGTGCCAGCAGTTTATTTTTTAGATTCTCTCGGGAAAGCGGGAGGGCCCTCTCCTCCGAGCAGTACTTC.

On this clone itself: A much more abundant neighbour one base away suggests this may be a read error. The rearrangement links TRBV7-2 to TRBJ2-2, with no clear D. The CDR3 spans 12 residues. CDR1 is SGHTA and CDR2 is FQGNSA in the germline V gene. Deletions cut 5 bases from V and 3 bases from J, with 4 bases between. The CDR3 nucleotides are TGTGCCAGCAGCCCCTACACCGGGGAGCTGTTTTTT. Its translation is CASSPYTGELFF.

The chain has TRBV28 and TRBJ2-3, with TRBD2 identical over 7 bases. The CDR3 has 16 residues. Germline CDR1 is MDHEN and CDR2 is SYDVKM. V trimming: 5 bases; J trimming: 4 bases; junction bases outside the gene matches: 12. The CDR3 nucleotides read TGTGCCAGCAGTCCTCCCGCTGGGGGGGTTCCAGATACGCAGTATTTT. This sequence encodes CASSPPAGGVPDTQYF.

This clone was seen a few times. The J gene is TRBJ2-5, the V gene TRBV6-5; 8 nucleotides line up with TRBD1. The germline V gene has CDR1 MNHEY and CDR2 SVGAGI. The length of the CDR3 is 13 residues. V trimming: 8 bases; J trimming: 1 base; junction bases outside the gene matches: 3. The CDR3 spells CASGTGSQETQYF. The CDR3 coding sequence is TGTGCCAGCGGGACAGGCTCCCAAGAGACCCAGTACTTC.

This chain joins TRBV7-2 and TRBJ2-5; D uncertain. The germline V gene encodes CDR1 SGHTA and CDR2 FQGNSA. V lost 5 bases to trimming and J lost 2 bases, with 3 bases between them. The CDR3 extends over 11 amino acids. CDR3 DNA sequence: TGTGCCAGCAGCCAACAAGAGACCCAGTACTTC. It specifies CASSQQETQYF. Supplemented by reference TRBV7-2 and TRBJ2-5, the full variable domain reads GAGVSQSPSNKVTEKGKDVELRCDPISGHTALYWYRQSLGQGLEFLIYFQGNSAPDKSGLPSDRFSAERTGGSVSTLTIQRTQQEDSAVYLCASSQQETQYFGPGTRLLVL.

This clone has more than one count but fewer than ten. V gene TRBV3-1 (or the pseudogene TRBV3-2) combines with J gene TRBJ2-7; perhaps TRBD1 as D (5 bases). The germline CDR1 and CDR2 sequences are LGHDT and YNNKEL (reference sequence). V shed 4 bases and J shed 5 bases, with 18 bases lying between them. The CDR3 extends over 15 amino acids. The CDR3 region has the DNA TGTGCCAGCAGCCCGACTCAGGGTTTTGCCCACGAGCAGTACTTC. Residues: CASSPTQGFAHEQYF.

CDR3 DNA sequence: TGTGCCAGCGAGACTTCATGGGACACTGAAGCTTTCTTT. Its protein is CASETSWDTEAFF. V and J are TRBV19 and TRBJ1-1; no clear D. Germline loops: CDR1 LNHDA, CDR2 SQIVND (reference sequence). Trimming took 9 bases from V and 3 from J, leaving 14 bases between them. CDR3 length equals 13 residues.

The chain links TRBV5-6 to TRBJ2-2; TRBD1 matches 7 bases. Germline-derived CDR1 and CDR2 are SGHDT and YYEEEE. The CDR3 contains 18 residues. The junction had 15 bases not matched to a gene; V was cut back by 2 bases and J by 5 bases. The CDR3 DNA reads as TGTGCCAGCAGCTTTTTGACTCAGGGACAGCTGAAAACCGGGGAGCTGTTTTTT. This encodes CASSFLTQGQLKTGELFF.

The rearrangement joins TRBV30 to TRBJ2-1; 10 bases are shared with TRBD2. This CDR3 spans 14 amino acids. The germline V gene has CDR1 GTSNPN and CDR2 SVGIG (reference sequence). Germline trimming cut 6 bases from V and 8 bases from J; bases unmatched to any gene: 10. The CDR3 loop reads CACKLAGFYHEQFF. As DNA, the CDR3 is TGTGCCTGTAAACTAGCGGGGTTTTATCATGAGCAGTTCTTC.

This chain joins TRBV7-2 and TRBJ2-5; weak D call: TRBD2 (5 bases). There are 13 residues in the CDR3. Trimming left V 6 bases short and J 5 bases short, with 13 bases between. Germline V gives CDR1 SGHTA, CDR2 FQGNSA. CDR3 sequence: CASSSGRGETQYF. Written as DNA, the CDR3 is TGTGCCAGCAGTTCCGGGCGAGGGGAGACCCAGTACTTC.